The 30 T cell receptor beta chains given below trace back to one sample, sequenced in a study of breast tumors, draining lymph nodes, adjacent tissues. Samples came from axillary lymph nodes draining the breast cancer. TCRdb analysed the multiplex PCR reads with MiXCR anew, one entry per CDR3 protein. The top ten hold over 2% of the sample, which has approximately 120,000 distinct CDR3 sequences, over 20% seen once. Sequencing was carried out using axillary lymph node tissue. The receptors were sampled from a female donor with breast cancer. Some clones in this sample may be carry-over from other donors' samples.

Ten or more counts support this clonotype. The chain has TRBV10-3 and TRBJ2-1; D tentatively fits TRBD1 or TRBD2 (5 bases each). The CDR3 spans 16 residues. Germline assignment: CDR1 ENHRY and CDR2 SYGVKD. V was pared by 0 bases and J by 6 bases, with 15 bases between. The CDR3 nucleotides are TGTGCCATCAGTGAGTCGACCGGGACCTCTCTCAATGAGCAGTTCTTC. Translation gives CAISESTGTSLNEQFF.

This clonotype was seen repeatedly, ten times or more. The chain couples TRBV11-2 to TRBJ2-7; 9 bases agree with TRBD1. The CDR3 length is 13 residues. CDR1 SGHAT and CDR2 FQNNGV come from the germline V gene. With V trimmed by 9 bases and J by 0 bases, 3 bases remained unmatched. CDR3 loop: CASTTGGSYEQYF. CDR3 bases: TGTGCCAGTACGACAGGGGGCTCCTACGAGCAGTACTTC.

Comment on this clonotype: This clone may be a read error of a much larger clone one base away. This chain links TRBV19 with TRBJ1-2; the D is unclear. Germline CDR1 LNHDA, CDR2 SQIVND (reference sequence). The CDR3 is made up of 17 amino acids. The CDR3, as DNA: TGTGCCAGTAGTCGTCTTAATCATGAGCCAACTAACTATGGCTACGCCTTC. Its protein product is CASSRLNHEPTNYGYAF.

This clonotype was observed at least ten times. The chain is built from TRBV7-2 and TRBJ2-2; no reliable D call. The CDR3 extends over 13 amino acids. The V end lost 5 bases, the J end lost 3 bases, and 7 bases lay between the germline ends. Looked up from germline, CDR1 is SGHTA and CDR2 is FQGNSA. This chain's CDR3 is CASSPPYTGELFF. CDR3 nucleotide sequence: TGTGCCAGCAGCCCTCCGTACACCGGGGAGCTGTTTTTT.

Details on this clonotype: It may be a read error: a sequence one base away is much more abundant. The chain links TRBV7-2 to TRBJ2-1; D is perhaps TRBD2 (5 bases). This CDR3 spans 15 amino acids. Germline CDR1 and CDR2: SGHTA and FQGNSA. Deletions cut 1 base from V and 4 bases from J, with 11 bases between. CDR3 region: CASSLVVGVYNEQFF. In nucleotides, the CDR3 is TGTGCCAGCAGCTTAGTCGTGGGAGTGTACAATGAGCAGTTCTTC.

This clonotype was detected only a few times. The chain links TRBV27 to TRBJ2-6; D uncertain. Trimming left V 5 bases short and J 0 bases short, with 2 bases between. Germline CDR1 reads MNHEY; CDR2 reads SMNVEV (reference sequence). The CDR3 consists of 13 residues. The CDR3 spells CASSGSGANVLTF. CDR3 bases: TGTGCCAGCAGTGGCTCTGGGGCCAACGTCCTGACTTTC. The full variable domain, rest sourced from reference TRBV27 and TRBJ2-6, is EAQVTQNPRYLITVTGKKLTVTCSQNMNHEYMSWYRQDPGLGLRQIYYSMNVEVTDKGDVPEGYKVSRKEKRNFPLILESPSPNQTSLYFCASSGSGANVLTFGAGSRLTVL.

This clonotype was detected many times. This chain links TRBV20-1 with TRBJ2-3, with D perhaps TRBD1 (5 bases). Trimming removed 0 bases at V and 0 bases at J, with 16 bases between. The CDR3 is 17 amino acids. CDR1 and CDR2 (germline): DFQATT, SNEGSKA (reference sequence). In DNA form, the CDR3 reads TGCAGTGCTAGAGATCAGGACATTTGGTCAAGCACAGATACGCAGTATTTT. Residues: CSARDQDIWSSTDTQYF.

This clonotype has ten or more counts. In DNA form, the CDR3 reads TGTGCCAGCAGCTTAGGACAGGGTAACAGGGAGCAGTACTTC. Translation: CASSLGQGNREQYF. The rearrangement links TRBV5-8 to TRBJ2-7, with TRBD1 matching 8 bases. V lost 2 bases and J lost 7; bases outside the gene matches: 8. The CDR3 loop spans 14 amino acids. In germline, CDR1 is SGHTS, CDR2 YDEGEE.

Concerning this clonotype itself: This could be a read error, since a much larger clone is one nucleotide away. J is TRBJ2-5 and V is TRBV30; no reliable D call. CDR1 is GTSNPN, CDR2 SVGIG, per germline (reference sequence). CDR3 length: 13 residues. The CDR3 protein is CAWSRSGLITQHF. DNA for the CDR3: TGTGCCTGGAGTAGAAGTGGGTTAATAACCCAGCACTTC. The entire variable domain, with the rest obtained from reference TRBV30 and TRBJ2-5, is as follows: SQTIHQWPATLVQPVGSPLSLECTVEGTSNPNLYWYRQAAGRGLQLLFYSVGIGQISSEVPQNLSASRPQDRQFILSSKKLLLSDSGFYLCAWSRSGLITQHFGPGTRLLVL.

Ten or more counts support this clonotype. This chain links TRBV9 with TRBJ2-3, with D perhaps matching TRBD1 (5 bases). V lost 2 bases, J lost 4 bases, and 14 bases lay in between. The CDR3 extends over 15 amino acids. The germline gives CDR1 SGDLS, CDR2 YYNGEE. The CDR3, as DNA: TGTGCCAGCAGCGTTTCGGTCAGGGCCGCAGATACGCAGTATTTT. It specifies CASSVSVRAADTQYF.

This clonotype showed up many times. This chain uses TRBV7-9 with TRBJ2-3; 10 positions agree with TRBD1. V was pared by 7 bases and J by 3 bases, with 4 bases of the junction left unmatched. The CDR3 runs to 14 residues. CDR1 is SEHNR and CDR2 is FQNEAQ in the germline V gene (reference sequence). The CDR3 region is CASTDRGRTDTQYF. In DNA, the CDR3 is TGTGCCAGCACCGACAGGGGGCGAACAGATACGCAGTATTTT.

This clonotype was picked up many times. CDR3 sequence: CASSEAGQGTYEQYF. CDR3 sequence (DNA): TGTGCCAGCAGTGAAGCGGGACAGGGCACCTACGAGCAGTACTTC. The V and J genes are TRBV6-1 and TRBJ2-7; 9 bases line up with TRBD1. CDR3 length: 15 amino acids. Germline CDR1 reads MNHNS; CDR2 reads SASEGT. V lost 0 bases and J lost 2; bases outside the gene matches: 2.

In regard to this clonotype: A much larger clone differs by one base, so this may be a read error. V and J are TRBV5-5 and TRBJ1-4; D may be TRBD1 (5 bases). The CDR3 is made up of 14 amino acids. V dropped 0 bases and J dropped 10 bases, with 13 bases sitting between them. Germline CDR1 and CDR2: SGHKS and YYEKEE (reference sequence). The CDR3 DNA reads TGTGCCAGCAGCTTGGGGACATTGAACGCAAAACTGTTTTTT. Translated: CASSLGTLNAKLFF.

In its sample, this clonotype was seen a few times. CDR3 region: CASSFDGYNEQFF. The CDR3 DNA reads TGTGCCAGCAGTTTCGACGGATACAATGAGCAGTTCTTC. This chain connects TRBV6-6 to TRBJ2-1; D is undetermined. Deletions cut 4 bases from V and 4 bases from J, with 8 bases between. The length of the CDR3 is 13 residues. CDR1 is MNHNY, CDR2 SVGAGI, per germline (reference sequence).

The V gene is TRBV6-1, the J gene TRBJ2-1, with 12 positions matching TRBD2. The CDR3 is made up of 16 amino acids. Trimming cost V 5 bases and J 7 bases; bases outside gene matches: 9. CDR1 and CDR2 from the germline V gene are MNHNS and SASEGT. The CDR3 spells CASSRRLAGALNEQFF. CDR3 in DNA: TGTGCCAGCAGTCGCCGACTAGCGGGAGCCCTTAATGAGCAGTTCTTC.

This clonotype was recorded many times. The chain recombines TRBV24-1 with TRBJ2-3; TRBD1 matches at 7 bases. The CDR3 spans 16 residues. Trimming removed 4 bases from V and 0 bases from J; junction bases left unmatched: 6. Germline V lookup: CDR1 KGHDR, CDR2 SFDVKD. CDR3 protein: CATSDMTGKSTDTQYF. In DNA, the CDR3 is TGTGCCACCAGTGACATGACAGGGAAGAGCACAGATACGCAGTATTTT.

In this sample, this clonotype turned up many times. The chain employs TRBV2 and TRBJ1-5, with a possible D match to TRBD1 (6 bases). This CDR3 region has 18 residues. The germline V gene encodes CDR1 SNHLY and CDR2 FYNNEI. Deletions cut 3 bases from V and 0 bases from J, with 18 bases between. The CDR3: CASSEGGAAFISNQPQHF. CDR3 bases: TGTGCCAGCAGTGAGGGGGGGGCCGCTTTCATTAGCAATCAGCCCCAGCATTTT.

This clonotype was observed many times. For the CDR3, the DNA is TGTGCCAGCAGTTTGGGGGACTCGGTCGGCGAGCAGTACTTC. Amino acids: CASSLGDSVGEQYF. The chain combines TRBV27 with TRBJ2-7, with D possibly matching TRBD2 (6 bases). V lost 3 bases and J 6 bases, leaving 15 bases between the germline ends. The CDR3 totals 14 residues. Looked up from germline, CDR1 is MNHEY and CDR2 is SMNVEV (reference sequence).

This clonotype was counted at least ten times. This chain joins TRBV29-1 and TRBJ2-5; 9 bases fit TRBD2. The CDR3 is 19 amino acids. V shed 1 base and J 0 bases; nucleotides not matched to a gene: 15. Germline loops: CDR1 SQVTM, CDR2 ANQGSEA. The CDR3 protein is CSVEGSVVRLAGNQETQYF. CDR3 in DNA: TGCAGCGTTGAAGGGTCTGTAGTTCGGCTAGCGGGAAACCAAGAGACCCAGTACTTC.

A word on this clonotype: A much larger clone is a single base away; this may be a read error. The chain uses TRBV12-3 or TRBV12-4 and TRBJ1-2, with TRBD1 matching over 8 bases. The CDR3 length is 13 residues. V lost 10 bases, J lost 12 bases, and 16 bases stayed unmatched. In DNA form, the CDR3 reads TGTGCCAACTCGGGACAGGCCTCCGGAGGCCACACCTTC. This sequence encodes CANSGQASGGHTF.

Remarks on this clonotype: A much larger clone differs from this one at a single base, so this may be a read error. The rearrangement uses TRBV5-1 and TRBJ1-4; D perhaps matches TRBD1 (5 bases). V was clipped by 2 bases and J by 6 bases, with 11 bases between them. The CDR3 is 14 residues long. The germline V gene encodes CDR1 SGHRS and CDR2 YFSETQ. The CDR3 nucleotides are TGCGCCAGCAGCTTAGGGGACTGGGATGAAAAACTGTTTTTT. Residues: CASSLGDWDEKLFF. The entire variable domain, with the rest obtained from reference TRBV5-1 and TRBJ1-4, is as follows: KAGVTQTPRYLIKTRGQQVTLSCSPISGHRSVSWYQQTPGQGLQFLFEYFSETQRNKGNFPGRFSGRQFSNSRSEMNVSTLELGDSALYLCASSLGDWDEKLFFGSGTQLSVL.

A word on this clonotype: No conserved phenylalanine or tryptophan ends this CDR3, so it is likely a read error. The chain couples TRBV6-1 to TRBJ1-5; 9 positions match TRBD1. J gave up 5 bases and V 4 bases, and 6 bases lay outside the gene matches. The germline gives CDR1 MNHNS, CDR2 SASEGT. This CDR3 region has 15 residues. For the CDR3, the DNA is TGTGCCAGCAGTGGCCGGGACAGGGTGGATCAGCCCCAGCATCTT. Protein sequence: CASSGRDRVDQPQHL.

This clonotype was counted at least ten times. This sequence joins TRBV7-2 and TRBJ1-5; D gene unclear. The CDR3 consists of 15 residues. Per germline, CDR1 SGHTA and CDR2 FQGNSA. V lost 2 bases and J lost 3, with 11 bases in between. CDR3 sequence (DNA): TGTGCCAGCAGCTTACTTTCCAGAAACAATCAGCCCCAGCATTTT. Amino acid sequence: CASSLLSRNNQPQHF.

This clonotype was picked up many times. Written as DNA, the CDR3 is TGCAGTGCTAGAGATTCCAGCCTGAGCTCCTACGAGCAGTACTTC. Translation: CSARDSSLSSYEQYF. This sequence joins TRBV20-1 and TRBJ2-7, with D unresolved. CDR1 and CDR2 (germline): DFQATT, SNEGSKA (reference sequence). The V end was cut by 0 bases, the J end by 0 bases, with 12 bases between. This CDR3 is 15 amino acids long.

This clonotype was seen many times. The V call is TRBV12-3 or TRBV12-4, the J call TRBJ2-5; D is ambiguous. Trimming took 6 bases from V and 0 from J, leaving 11 bases between them. The CDR3 extends over 14 amino acids. Here the CDR3 DNA reads TGTGCCAGCAGCCCGGTGGGTCACCAAGAGACCCAGTACTTC. Residues: CASSPVGHQETQYF.

The chain combines TRBV28 with TRBJ1-5; D is undetermined. Per the germline V gene, CDR1 is MDHEN and CDR2 is SYDVKM. Trimming pared 5 bases from V and 3 bases from J, leaving 8 bases between. This CDR3 region has 13 residues. The CDR3 sequence is CASSALLNQPQHF. CDR3 DNA sequence: TGTGCCAGCAGTGCCCTCCTCAATCAGCCCCAGCATTTT.

This clonotype has at least ten counts. This chain uses TRBV20-1 with TRBJ1-4; 9 bases are a match to TRBD1. The CDR3 loop spans 16 amino acids. The V and J ends lost 3 bases and 7 bases, in that order; junction bases with no gene match: 12. Germline V lookup: CDR1 DFQATT, CDR2 SNEGSKA (reference sequence). This CDR3 is CSASPVTGGEVEKLFF. As DNA, the CDR3 is TGCAGTGCTAGTCCCGTGACAGGGGGGGAGGTTGAAAAACTGTTTTTT.

This clonotype was recorded many times. This chain uses TRBV11-2 with TRBJ2-1; 8 bases match TRBD2. Germline CDR1 and CDR2: SGHAT and FQNNGV. J lost 10 bases, V lost 5 bases, and 13 bases had no gene match. The CDR3 runs 15 residues. CDR3: CASSPQGLVIEEQFF. The CDR3 nucleotides are TGTGCCAGCAGCCCCCAGGGACTAGTCATCGAGGAGCAGTTCTTC.

This clonotype was seen at least ten times. This sequence joins TRBV28 and TRBJ2-1; D remains ambiguous. CDR1 MDHEN and CDR2 SYDVKM come from the germline V gene. This CDR3 contains 13 residues. V was cut by 11 bases and J by 8 bases, with 19 bases left in between. The CDR3 bases are TGTGCCTCCATGGGGATGGCACCCGATGAGCAGTTCTTC. This encodes CASMGMAPDEQFF. The full variable domain, its missing parts supplied by reference TRBV28 and TRBJ2-1, is DVKVTQSSRYLVKRTGEKVFLECVQDMDHENMFWYRQDPGLGLRLIYFSYDVKMKEKGDIPEGYSVSREKKERFSLILESASTNQTSMYLCASMGMAPDEQFFGPGTRLTVL.

Ten or more counts support this clonotype. This chain connects TRBV5-1 to TRBJ2-1; possibly TRBD2 for D (5 bases). The CDR3 has 16 amino acids. In germline, CDR1 is SGHRS, CDR2 YFSETQ. The ends were cut back, 3 bases at V and 9 bases at J, with 22 bases in the middle. In nucleotides, the CDR3 is TGCGCCAGCAGCTCACCAACTAGGGTGCGCGTAGGTGAGCAGTTCTTC. Amino acids: CASSSPTRVRVGEQFF.